Included here is one TCR beta chain sequence, with context. The entry originates in a study of blood T cell repertoires in COVID-19. This CDR3 has 17 residues. After removal of 1 base from V and 0 bases from J, the junction contained 5 bases not matched to a gene. The germline gives CDR1 SGHTA, CDR2 FQGNSA. TCRdb's copy holds only in-frame clones and misses some; the assay was immunoSEQ multiplex PCR. The sample has more than 120,000 clones; approximately 80% are singletons. The origin of this receptor is a human donor in a cohort sampled during active COVID-19. Sequencing input: peripheral blood. The V gene is TRBV7-2, the J gene TRBJ2-1; 8 bases match TRBD2. The CDR3 DNA reads TGTGCCAGCAGCTTAGGCGGGGGGAGAAGCTCCTACAATGAGCAGTTCTTC. This codes for CASSLGGGRSSYNEQFF.